This T cell receptor (beta chain) is from a study of metastatic and nonmetastatic thyroid tumors. Nobody among the patients had been given any treatment before thyroid surgery. This clone was seen ten or more times. The CDR3 contains 15 residues. Between the trimmed V and J ends, which lost 2 bases and 0 bases, there was a span of 14 bases. Germline V gives CDR1 DFQATT, CDR2 SNEGSKA (reference sequence). TCRdb re-clonotyped the PCR reads through MiXCR. The table includes approximately 79,000 clones, around 9.2% detected once. The sequenced sample was blood. The source is a female donor with papillary thyroid cancer or a benign thyroid nodule (not recorded which). Some clones in this sample may be carry-over from other donors' samples. The genes are TRBV20-1 and TRBJ2-7; no reliable D call. The CDR3 nucleotides read TGCAGTGCTAGATCGGTGTACAGCCCCTCCTACGAGCAGTACTTC. It yields the protein CSARSVYSPSYEQYF.